This TCR beta chain was recovered during a study of cytomegalovirus exposure and HLA in healthy donors. In the PCR, 60 Vbeta and 13 Jbeta primers were used. Repertoires were generated with immunoSEQ multiplex PCR, while TCRdb's copy carries only in-frame clones and drops some. Among approximately 200,000 clones listed, approximately 87% were seen once. Looked up from germline, CDR1 is MNHEY and CDR2 is SMNVEV (reference sequence). CDR3 length equals 16 residues. V was shortened by 5 bases and J by 0 bases, with 17 bases between the two germline ends. Sequencing input: PBMCs. The clonotype comes from a human donor in good health. The chain is built from TRBV27 and TRBJ2-7, with a possible D match to TRBD2 (6 bases). The CDR3 reads CASSIYRLATSYEQYF. The CDR3 coding sequence is TGTGCCAGCAGTATCTATAGGCTAGCGACCTCCTACGAGCAGTACTTC.